This T cell receptor beta chain was obtained from a study of shared clonotypes between healthy human individuals. The overall study: Three CD4 naive, three CD4 memory, two CD8 naive and one CD8 memory plate were used per donor.

Broader study findings: About 4.5% of naive CD4 clonotypes were common to a few donors.

Each PCR replicate from the sorted subsets contained about 210 ng DNA, which is about 30,000 T cell genomes. The protocol was immunoSEQ multiplex PCR, while the TCRdb copy is restricted to in-frame clones and leaves out a portion. The profile shows some 320,000 clones, around 86% of them singletons. On this clone itself: Its antigen is as yet unknown.

The CDR3 consists of 16 residues. CDR1 is SEHNR and CDR2 is FQNEAQ in the germline V gene (reference sequence). The ends were cut back, 2 bases at V and 0 bases at J, with 13 bases in the middle. Sequencing was carried out using memory CD8+ T cells sorted from blood. Subset reported: CD45RO+ cells pooled with CCR7-negative TemRA cells. The origin of this receptor is a man between 18 and 29 years old in good health. This sequence joins TRBV7-9 and TRBJ2-5, with D hard to call. This chain's CDR3 is CASSLHPSPYQETQYF. CDR3 nucleotide sequence: TGTGCCAGCAGCTTACACCCCAGCCCGTACCAAGAGACCCAGTACTTC.